This T cell receptor beta chain was documented in a study of siplizumab effects on memory and regulatory T cells. Study-wide context: Mixed lymphocyte reactions were paired, with siplizumab at around 1 ug/mL or without drug.

Note on this clone: Its specificity is unknown.

The mixed lymphocyte reaction cells were held in coculture (37°C) for around six days. Germline-derived CDR1 and CDR2 are SEHNR and FQNEAQ (reference sequence). V was shortened by 1 base and J by 4 bases, with 7 bases between the two germline ends. The CDR3 length is 13 residues. This table comes from immunoSEQ multiplex PCR, and its TCRdb copy is limited to in-frame clones, with some not included. The sample lists about 9,600 clones, 43% occurring once. The sequenced sample consisted of CFSE-low (dividing) CD8+ T cells sorted from an allogeneic mixed lymphocyte reaction. The receptor was derived from a human donor in good health; the cells came from an allogeneic mixed lymphocyte reaction. The chain couples TRBV7-9 to TRBJ1-1; D remains unclear. The CDR3 sequence: CASSLDETTEAFF. The CDR3 coding sequence is TGTGCCAGCAGCTTAGACGAAACCACTGAAGCTTTCTTT.